This TCR beta chain appears in the sequencing data of a study of blood T cell repertoires in COVID-19. Per the authors' pipeline: Estimated nucleated cell counts came from reference gene primer amplification. The protocol was immunoSEQ multiplex PCR, while the TCRdb copy is restricted to in-frame clones and leaves out a portion. Clone size and V and J calls were adopted from that table, with D and trimming inferred from the DNA. The repertoire holds some 60,000 clones, with about 80% as singletons. Germline CDR1 MDHEN, CDR2 SYDVKM. The CDR3 runs 18 residues. V lost 4 bases and J 2 bases, leaving 22 bases between the germline ends.

The sample consisted of peripheral blood. V usage is TRBV28 and J usage is TRBJ2-3; a possible D gene is TRBD1 (6 bases). This receptor was obtained from a man at least 80 years old with COVID-19, enrolled during active disease. The CDR3 reads CASSYLGHTVSDTDTQYF. CDR3 in DNA: TGTGCCAGCAGTTACCTGGGACACACCGTATCGGACACAGATACGCAGTATTTT.